Below, 22 T cell receptor beta chains from the same sample are listed, as sequenced in a study of identical twins. TCRdb re-called the 5' RACE reads with MiXCR, one entry per CDR3 protein. The data contain 510,000 or so distinct CDR3 sequences, around 15% of them singletons. These data also featured in a second study, about yellow fever vaccine responses in identical twins.

The sample consisted of CD4+ T cells sorted from blood. These receptors all come from a woman between 18 and 30 years old in good health.

The gene calls are TRBV6-5 and TRBJ1-1, with D perhaps matching TRBD1 (5 bases). Trimming removed 1 base from V and 10 bases from J, with 16 bases in between. Germline V gene lookup returns CDR1 MNHEY and CDR2 SVGAGI. This CDR3 has 14 amino acids. This CDR3 reads CASSYYGGQGGAFF. The DNA of the CDR3 is TGTGCCAGCAGTTACTATGGAGGTCAGGGAGGAGCTTTCTTT.

This clonotype occurred a few times. The CDR3 bases are TGTGCCATCAGACGACAGGGGGCGAACACTGAAGCTTTCTTT. Its translation is CAIRRQGANTEAFF. This chain connects TRBV10-3 to TRBJ1-1; 10 nucleotides match TRBD1. This CDR3 region has 14 residues. Germline loops: CDR1 ENHRY, CDR2 SYGVKD. The trim removed 6 bases at V and 1 base at J, leaving 2 bases unmatched.

The CDR3 DNA reads as TGTGCCAGCACCCAACTGGACAGGAAGGGAAGGGGTGAGCAGTTCTTC. Translation: CASTQLDRKGRGEQFF. The chain links TRBV6-1 to TRBJ2-1, with 7 bases that match TRBD1. The J segment lost 9 bases and the V segment lost 7 bases, leaving 18 bases of the junction unmatched. There are 16 residues in the CDR3. Germline V gene lookup returns CDR1 MNHNS and CDR2 SASEGT.

This clonotype was observed a few times. The chain joins TRBV18 to TRBJ2-3; D gene unclear. The germline V gene encodes CDR1 KGHSH and CDR2 LQKENI. V shed 6 bases and J shed 0 bases, with 13 bases lying between them. The CDR3 has 15 amino acids. CDR3 in amino acids: CASSKTVTSTDTQYF. The CDR3 DNA reads as TGTGCCAGCTCCAAAACAGTTACTAGCACAGATACGCAGTATTTT.

The chain's CDR3 is CASSLAWGSDTGELFF. The DNA of the CDR3 is TGTGCCAGCAGCTTAGCGTGGGGTTCAGACACCGGGGAGCTGTTTTTT. The chain has TRBV7-9 and TRBJ2-2, with D uncertain. This CDR3 comprises 16 residues. Germline CDR1 SEHNR, CDR2 FQNEAQ (reference sequence). Trimming pared 0 bases from V and 3 bases from J, leaving 11 bases between.

This chain joins TRBV18 and TRBJ2-1; TRBD2 is a possible D gene (6 bases). The CDR3 extends over 22 amino acids. The V gene lost 2 bases and the J gene lost 0 bases, with 29 bases spanning the gap. Germline assignment: CDR1 KGHSH and CDR2 LQKENI. Here the CDR3 reads CASSPSLGVVFASEISYNEQFF. For the CDR3, the DNA is TGTGCCAGCTCACCAAGTCTAGGGGTCGTGTTTGCTAGCGAAATCTCCTACAATGAGCAGTTCTTC.

V and J are TRBV27 and TRBJ2-1; D remains ambiguous. The germline V gene encodes CDR1 MNHEY and CDR2 SMNVEV (reference sequence). Trimming pared 5 bases from V and 6 bases from J, leaving 17 bases between. The CDR3 loop spans 15 amino acids. Here the CDR3 DNA reads TGTGCCAGCAGTCCCCGGGTCCCCTGGGGCAATGAGCAGTTCTTC. Translated, it gives CASSPRVPWGNEQFF.

This clonotype was found a few times. The V call is TRBV24-1, the J call TRBJ2-5, with D possibly being TRBD1 (5 bases). CDR3 length: 14 residues. Trimming took off 4 bases at V and 2 bases at J, with 10 bases between the two ends. The germline CDR1 and CDR2 sequences are KGHDR and SFDVKD. CDR3 protein: CATSEQDKQETQYF. The DNA of the CDR3 is TGTGCCACCAGTGAACAGGACAAGCAAGAGACCCAGTACTTC.

This clonotype was observed a few times. The chain links TRBV20-1 to TRBJ2-7, with a weak D call TRBD1 (5 bases). The CDR3 extends over 13 amino acids. The germline gives CDR1 DFQATT, CDR2 SNEGSKA (reference sequence). The ends were cut back, 3 bases at V and 1 base at J, with 10 bases in the middle. DNA of the CDR3: TGCAGTGCTAGGAACAGGCCTTCCTACGAGCAGTACTTC. Protein sequence: CSARNRPSYEQYF.

This clonotype has only a few counts. The V call is TRBV5-6, the J call TRBJ1-1; TRBD1 matches at 7 bases. The CDR3 is made up of 15 amino acids. CDR1 is SGHDT, CDR2 YYEEEE, per germline. With V trimmed by 4 bases and J by 3 bases, 9 bases remained unmatched. The CDR3, as DNA: TGTGCCAGCAGCATCCCGGGACAGCGGGACACTGAAGCTTTCTTT. Protein sequence: CASSIPGQRDTEAFF. Supplemented by reference TRBV5-6 and TRBJ1-1, the full variable domain reads DAGVTQSPTHLIKTRGQQVTLRCSPKSGHDTVSWYQQALGQGPQFIFQYYEEEERQRGNFPDRFSGHQFPNYSSELNVNALLLGDSALYLCASSIPGQRDTEAFFGQGTRLTVV.

This clonotype was seen more than once but under ten times. The chain employs TRBV10-3 and TRBJ1-1, with D hard to call. The CDR3 has 13 amino acids. V was clipped by 6 bases and J by 0 bases, with 8 bases between them. Germline loops: CDR1 ENHRY, CDR2 SYGVKD. The CDR3 here is CAISPVLNTEAFF. The CDR3 DNA is TGTGCCATCAGCCCAGTCTTGAACACTGAAGCTTTCTTT.

This clonotype was observed a handful of times. CDR3 loop: CATSEGNGYTF. The DNA of the CDR3 is TGTGCCACCAGTGAAGGGAATGGCTACACCTTC. V usage is TRBV24-1 and J usage is TRBJ1-2; D unresolved. Looked up from germline, CDR1 is KGHDR and CDR2 is SFDVKD. V was trimmed by 4 bases and J by 6 bases, leaving 5 bases between them. CDR3 size: 11 residues.

This clonotype was detected only a few times. V gene TRBV6-1 combines with J gene TRBJ1-2; 7 bases line up with TRBD1. The CDR3 totals 17 residues. V gave up 5 bases and J gave up 8 bases; unmatched junction bases: 20. Germline CDR1 and CDR2: MNHNS and SASEGT. The CDR3 region has the DNA TGTGCCAGCAGTCCCACCCCGACAGGGAGGGGACCCGAAGGCTACACCTTC. Protein: CASSPTPTGRGPEGYTF.

Many counts were recorded for this clonotype. DNA for the CDR3: TGTGCCAGCAGCGAATCCGGGACAGGGATCAACAATGAGCAGTTCTTC. As protein: CASSESGTGINNEQFF. The gene calls are TRBV9 and TRBJ2-1; 9 nucleotides match TRBD1. The germline CDR1 and CDR2 sequences are SGDLS and YYNGEE. With V trimmed by 3 bases and J by 5 bases, 9 bases remained unmatched. This CDR3 comprises 16 residues.

This clonotype was recorded a few times. The chain recombines TRBV7-6 with TRBJ1-3; D remains unclear. V was pared by 1 base and J by 1 base, with 8 bases between. This CDR3 contains 15 residues. Germline CDR1 is SGHVS and CDR2 is FNYEAQ. The CDR3 is CASSLGSPSGNTIYF. For the CDR3, the DNA is TGTGCCAGCAGCTTAGGATCGCCATCTGGAAACACCATATATTTT.

This clonotype appeared a few times. J is TRBJ2-7 and V is TRBV27; 10 nucleotides match TRBD2. Germline V gene lookup returns CDR1 MNHEY and CDR2 SMNVEV (reference sequence). The CDR3 length is 15 residues. V dropped 5 bases and J dropped 5; count of bases not matched to a gene: 9. The CDR3 DNA is TGTGCCAGCAGTAAAACTAGCGGGAATAACAACGAGCAGTACGTC. As protein: CASSKTSGNNNEQYV.

The V gene is TRBV12-3 or TRBV12-4, the J gene TRBJ2-1; 8 bases map to TRBD1. The CDR3 runs to 15 residues. V dropped 7 bases and J dropped 0; count of bases not matched to a gene: 5. The CDR3 nucleotides are TGTGCCAGCAAGTCCCAGGGGGCCTCCTACAATGAGCAGTTCTTC. It specifies CASKSQGASYNEQFF.

This sequence joins TRBV5-1 and TRBJ2-1; 8 bases map to TRBD1. CDR1 and CDR2 from the germline V gene are SGHRS and YFSETQ. Trimming took 4 bases from V and 8 from J; bases not matched to a gene: 14. CDR3 length: 16 amino acids. CDR3 bases: TGCGCCAGCAGCGCAAACAGGGGGTTGGTCCGGTATGAGCAGTTCTTC. Its translation: CASSANRGLVRYEQFF.

This clonotype has only a few counts. This chain links TRBV7-9 with TRBJ2-5, with no clear D. The V end lost 3 bases, the J end lost 7 bases, and 15 bases lay between the germline ends. Germline loops: CDR1 SEHNR, CDR2 FQNEAQ (reference sequence). This CDR3 spans 14 amino acids. For the CDR3, the DNA is TGTGCCAGCAGCTTCGTACCAGCACGGAGGACCCAGTACTTC. This gives the protein CASSFVPARRTQYF. The entire variable domain, with the rest obtained from reference TRBV7-9 and TRBJ2-5, is as follows: DTGVSQNPRHKITKRGQNVTFRCDPISEHNRLYWYRQTLGQGPEFLTYFQNEAQLEKSRLLSDRFSAERPKGSFSTLEIQRTEQGDSAMYLCASSFVPARRTQYFGPGTRLLVL.

For the CDR3, the DNA is TGCGCCAGCAGCTTTGCGGGTCTACCTAACTATGGCTACACCTTC. It yields the protein CASSFAGLPNYGYTF. The chain has TRBV5-1 and TRBJ1-2; D not resolved. Germline V lookup: CDR1 SGHRS, CDR2 YFSETQ. Trimming pared 2 bases from V and 0 bases from J, leaving 11 bases between. The CDR3 length is 15 residues.

The table lists this clonotype with a few counts. The chain has TRBV20-1 and TRBJ2-1; TRBD2 aligns across 10 bases. Germline trimming cut 5 bases from V and 8 bases from J; bases unmatched to any gene: 12. From germline, CDR1 is DFQATT and CDR2 SNEGSKA (reference sequence). This CDR3 region has 15 residues. CDR3 sequence: CSASSGLASLHEQFF. DNA of the CDR3: TGCAGTGCTTCCTCGGGACTAGCGTCCCTACATGAGCAGTTCTTC.

The chain uses TRBV7-9 and TRBJ2-1, with 13 nucleotides matching TRBD2. V lost 1 base to trimming and J lost 2 bases; unmatched junction nucleotides: 2. This CDR3 is built from 17 residues. Looked up from germline, CDR1 is SEHNR and CDR2 is FQNEAQ (reference sequence). The CDR3 spells CASSLVGTSGTYNEQFF. CDR3 nucleotide sequence: TGTGCCAGCAGCTTAGTTGGGACTAGCGGGACCTACAATGAGCAGTTCTTC.